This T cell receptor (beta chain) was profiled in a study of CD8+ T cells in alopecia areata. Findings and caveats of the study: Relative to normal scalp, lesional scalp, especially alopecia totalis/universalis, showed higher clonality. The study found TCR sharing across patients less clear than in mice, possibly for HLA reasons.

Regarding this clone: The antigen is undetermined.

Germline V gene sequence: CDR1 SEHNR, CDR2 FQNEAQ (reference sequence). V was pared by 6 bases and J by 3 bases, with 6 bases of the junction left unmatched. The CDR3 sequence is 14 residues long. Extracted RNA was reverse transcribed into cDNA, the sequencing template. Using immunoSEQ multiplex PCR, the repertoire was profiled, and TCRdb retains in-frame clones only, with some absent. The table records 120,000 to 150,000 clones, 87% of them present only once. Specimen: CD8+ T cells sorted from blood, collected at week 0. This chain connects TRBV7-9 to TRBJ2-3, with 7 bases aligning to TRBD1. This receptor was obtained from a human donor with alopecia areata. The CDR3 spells CASRQGSITDTQYF. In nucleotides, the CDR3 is TGTGCCAGCAGACAGGGGAGCATAACAGATACGCAGTATTTT.